Presented here are 21 T cell receptor beta chains from one specimen sequenced in a study of PD-L1 blockade in urothelial cancer. Time point noted: peripheral blood 6 weeks after treatment start. Assay used: immunoSEQ multiplex PCR; TCRdb lists only in-frame clones, some missing. The repertoire includes some 41,000 clones, 80% to 90% of them detected once, and around 2.5% sits in the top ten. The specimen comprised PBMCs, sampled around atezolizumab (anti-PD-L1) treatment. The source is a man aged 65-85 years with urothelial cancer.

The chain has TRBV18 and TRBJ2-3; 8 positions agree with TRBD2. The V segment lost 3 bases and the J segment 7 bases; nucleotides outside the gene matches: 9. The CDR3 is 15 amino acids. Germline assignment: CDR1 KGHSH and CDR2 LQKENI. In nucleotides, the CDR3 is TGTGCCAGCTCACCCCCCGGGACTAGAAGAAATACGCAGTATTTT. The encoded protein is CASSPPGTRRNTQYF.

This clone was found once. This chain uses TRBV5-4 with TRBJ2-7; a possible D gene is TRBD2 (5 bases). The CDR3 sequence is 14 residues long. V lost 4 bases and J lost 2, with 13 bases in between. Germline V gene lookup returns CDR1 SGHNT and CDR2 YYREEE (reference sequence). The CDR3 reads CASSARTETYEQYF. Here the CDR3 DNA reads TGTGCCAGCAGCGCTCGGACTGAGACCTACGAGCAGTACTTC.

This sequence joins TRBV6-6 and TRBJ2-3; 11 bases agree with TRBD2. CDR3 length: 16 amino acids. The germline V gene encodes CDR1 MNHNY and CDR2 SVGAGI (reference sequence). V was clipped by 6 bases and J by 4 bases; unmatched bases: 9. CDR3 residues: CASRDLTSGMADTQYF. In DNA form, the CDR3 reads TGTGCCAGCAGGGACCTGACTAGCGGGATGGCAGATACGCAGTATTTT.

This chain connects TRBV5-4 to TRBJ1-1; D is unresolved. The CDR3 contains 14 residues. Trimming stripped 0 bases from V and 1 base from J, with 7 bases between. Per the germline V gene, CDR1 is SGHNT and CDR2 is YYREEE (reference sequence). In nucleotides, the CDR3 is TGTGCCAGCAGCTTGGGAGCGAGGAACACTGAAGCTTTCTTT. Its protein is CASSLGARNTEAFF.

This sequence joins TRBV5-4 and TRBJ2-7; 8 nucleotides agree with TRBD2. With 0 bases clipped from V and 3 bases from J, the junction kept 2 bases outside the gene matches. The germline V gene has CDR1 SGHNT and CDR2 YYREEE (reference sequence). This CDR3 spans 14 amino acids. The chain's CDR3 is CASSLVGTSYEQYF. CDR3 bases: TGTGCCAGCAGCTTGGTCGGGACTAGCTACGAGCAGTACTTC.

The chain recombines TRBV28 with TRBJ2-2; 7 bases match TRBD2. V shed 6 bases and J 3 bases; nucleotides not matched to a gene: 4. Germline-derived CDR1 and CDR2 are MDHEN and SYDVKM. The CDR3 runs to 14 residues. The DNA of the CDR3 is TGTGCCAGCAGAGGAGCGGGGTACACCGGGGAGCTGTTTTTT. Protein product: CASRGAGYTGELFF.

This rearrangement joins TRBV7-2 to TRBJ1-1; 8 nucleotides agree with TRBD1. The ends lost 5 bases at V and 6 bases at J; junction bases unmatched: 11. Germline V gene sequence: CDR1 SGHTA, CDR2 FQGNSA. The CDR3 sequence is 15 residues long. In nucleotides, the CDR3 is TGTGCCAGCAGCACCAGGGGGCAAGAGATGGCTGAAGCTTTCTTT. Residues: CASSTRGQEMAEAFF.

The V and J genes are TRBV18 and TRBJ1-1; D uncertain. V lost 6 bases, J lost 1 base, and 9 bases lay in between. This CDR3 region has 13 residues. Germline lookup yields CDR1 KGHSH and CDR2 LQKENI. The CDR3 DNA is TGTGCCAGCTCCCGAAACAAGAACACTGAAGCTTTCTTT. This gives the protein CASSRNKNTEAFF.

The gene calls are TRBV7-6 and TRBJ2-7; 8 nucleotides match TRBD1. CDR1 and CDR2 from the germline V gene are SGHVS and FNYEAQ. The junction had 6 bases not matched to a gene; V was cut back by 5 bases and J by 3 bases. This CDR3 spans 14 amino acids. The CDR3 protein is CASSAGTGYYEQYF. The CDR3, as DNA: TGTGCCAGCAGCGCCGGGACAGGCTACTACGAGCAGTACTTC.

The rearrangement joins TRBV19 to TRBJ1-5, with 11 bases that match TRBD1. Germline trimming cut 10 bases from V and 4 bases from J; bases unmatched to any gene: 3. This CDR3 has 13 amino acids. From germline, CDR1 is LNHDA and CDR2 SQIVND (reference sequence). Here the CDR3 reads CATRDRGNQPQHF. The CDR3, as DNA: TGTGCCACCCGGGACAGGGGGAATCAGCCCCAGCATTTT.

This clone was picked up a small number of times. The chain has TRBV5-6 and TRBJ2-3; D call uncertain. V lost 1 base, J lost 7 bases, and 13 bases lay in between. Germline V gene data show CDR1 as SGHDT and CDR2 as YYEEEE. The CDR3 is made up of 14 amino acids. CDR3 sequence reads: CASSLSVYTNTQYF. The CDR3, as DNA: TGTGCCAGCAGCTTGTCCGTGTACACCAATACGCAGTATTTT.

The gene calls are TRBV7-9 and TRBJ2-6, with D perhaps TRBD2 (5 bases). Trimming pared 4 bases from V and 2 bases from J, leaving 12 bases between. The CDR3 loop spans 16 amino acids. Per the germline V gene, CDR1 is SEHNR and CDR2 is FQNEAQ (reference sequence). CDR3 amino acids: CASSSRGGTGANVLTF. In nucleotides, the CDR3 is TGTGCCAGCAGCTCTCGGGGTGGCACTGGGGCCAACGTCCTGACTTTC.

The sample holds one count of this clone. V is TRBV19 and J is TRBJ1-2; 7 bases map to TRBD1. Germline values: CDR1 LNHDA, CDR2 SQIVND (reference sequence). The CDR3 is 13 residues long. J was trimmed by 2 bases and V by 7 bases; bases with no gene match: 4. CDR3 DNA: TGTGCCAGTACCCCACAGGGGAACTATGGCTACACCTTC. As protein: CASTPQGNYGYTF.

The sample holds one count of this clone. The J gene is TRBJ1-4, the V gene TRBV29-1; 10 bases are a match to TRBD1. CDR3 length: 15 residues. The junction had 7 bases not matched to a gene; V was cut back by 7 bases and J by 2 bases. The germline V gene encodes CDR1 SQVTM and CDR2 ANQGSEA. The CDR3 nucleotides read TGCAGCGCCAGACAGGGGGCAGCGACTAATGAAAAACTGTTTTTT. Translated: CSARQGAATNEKLFF.

CDR3 DNA: TGCGCCAGCAGCCCCCCGACTAGCGGGACCCAAGAGACCCAGTACTTC. Its translation: CASSPPTSGTQETQYF. V and J are TRBV5-1 and TRBJ2-5, with TRBD2 identical over 11 bases. The V segment lost 4 bases and the J segment 1 base; nucleotides outside the gene matches: 6. Germline CDR1 is SGHRS and CDR2 is YFSETQ. The CDR3 has 16 residues.

In this sample, this clone turned up once. V and J are TRBV19 and TRBJ1-1; TRBD1 matches at 7 bases. The CDR3 length is 15 residues. Germline assignment: CDR1 LNHDA and CDR2 SQIVND (reference sequence). The J segment lost 0 bases and the V segment lost 9 bases, leaving 10 bases of the junction unmatched. CDR3 amino acids: CASKKDRSMNTEAFF. The CDR3 region has the DNA TGTGCCAGCAAAAAGGACAGGAGTATGAACACTGAAGCTTTCTTT.

The J gene is TRBJ2-7, the V gene TRBV6-5, with D possibly matching TRBD2 (5 bases). The CDR3 runs to 14 residues. V lost 3 bases, J lost 1 base, and 10 bases lay in between. Germline V gives CDR1 MNHEY, CDR2 SVGAGI. CDR3 DNA: TGTGCCAGCAGTTATGGACTGGGGTCCTACGAGCAGTACTTC. It is translated as CASSYGLGSYEQYF.

The chain joins TRBV9 to TRBJ1-2, with D possibly matching TRBD1 (5 bases). The CDR3 length is 17 residues. Trimming removed 0 bases at V and 0 bases at J, with 15 bases between. Germline CDR1 reads SGDLS; CDR2 reads YYNGEE. The CDR3 sequence is CASSVEPGSETNYGYTF. The CDR3 DNA is TGTGCCAGCAGCGTAGAGCCAGGGTCGGAGACTAACTATGGCTACACCTTC.

The chain is built from TRBV15 and TRBJ1-2, with TRBD1 identical over 10 bases. Germline values: CDR1 LNHNV, CDR2 YYDKDF (reference sequence). The V segment lost 5 bases and the J segment 4 bases; nucleotides outside the gene matches: 7. This CDR3 contains 15 residues. CDR3 region: CATSEGQGSGYGYTF. CDR3 DNA: TGTGCCACCAGCGAGGGACAGGGGAGCGGCTATGGCTACACCTTC.

This chain links TRBV5-5 with TRBJ2-1; D unresolved. Germline lookup yields CDR1 SGHKS and CDR2 YYEKEE (reference sequence). Trimming left V 4 bases short and J 9 bases short, with 11 bases between. This CDR3 comprises 12 residues. The CDR3 loop reads CASSRDTSEQFF. CDR3 bases: TGTGCCAGCAGCCGAGACACGAGTGAGCAGTTCTTC.

The V and J genes are TRBV18 and TRBJ2-7, with D perhaps matching TRBD1 (5 bases). Germline CDR1 is KGHSH and CDR2 is LQKENI. The length of the CDR3 is 14 residues. Trimming stripped 3 bases from V and 6 bases from J, with 15 bases between. This CDR3 is CASSPVGRGAEQYF. As DNA, the CDR3 is TGTGCCAGCTCACCGGTGGGGCGTGGAGCCGAGCAGTACTTC.